This T cell receptor (beta chain) was captured in a study of T cell responses to AZD1222 COVID-19 vaccine. J gave up 11 bases and V 2 bases, and 5 bases lay outside the gene matches. Per the germline V gene, CDR1 is MNHEY and CDR2 is SVGEGT. The CDR3 covers 12 residues. Some second doses came at about 4 weeks and others at about 12 weeks; these were pooled. TCRdb's copy holds only in-frame clones and misses some; the assay was immunoSEQ multiplex PCR. The sample includes about 130,000 clones, around 90% of them seen just once. Study-wide points: The CD4 TCRs associated with vaccination extended across spike and predominated at 160-218 and 743-854.

A word on this clone: The antigen remains unidentified.

Sequenced here: peripheral blood, sampled 28 days after the second AZD1222 dose. The TCR comes from an adult who received the AZD1222 COVID-19 vaccine. This chain links TRBV6-2 or TRBV6-3 with TRBJ1-1, with 7 bases lining up with TRBD1. The CDR3 is CASSYRGPAAFF. The CDR3 DNA reads as TGTGCCAGCAGTTACAGGGGGCCGGCCGCTTTCTTT.